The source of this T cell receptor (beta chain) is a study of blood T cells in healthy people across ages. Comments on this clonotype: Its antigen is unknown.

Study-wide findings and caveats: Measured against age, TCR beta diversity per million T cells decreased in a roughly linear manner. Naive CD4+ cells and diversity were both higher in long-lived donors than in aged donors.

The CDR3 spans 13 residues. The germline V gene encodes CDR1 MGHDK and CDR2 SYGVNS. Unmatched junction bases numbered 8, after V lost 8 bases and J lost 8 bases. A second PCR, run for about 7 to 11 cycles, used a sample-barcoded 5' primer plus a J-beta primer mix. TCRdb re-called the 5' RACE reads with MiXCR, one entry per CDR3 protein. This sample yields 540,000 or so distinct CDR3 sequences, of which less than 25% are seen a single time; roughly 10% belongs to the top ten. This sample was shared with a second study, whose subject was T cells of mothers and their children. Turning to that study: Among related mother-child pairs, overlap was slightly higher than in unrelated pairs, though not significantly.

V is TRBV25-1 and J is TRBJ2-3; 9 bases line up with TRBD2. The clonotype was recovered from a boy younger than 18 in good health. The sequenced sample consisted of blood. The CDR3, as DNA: TGTGCCAGCTCTAGCGGGAATACGGGTACGCAGTATTTT. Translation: CASSSGNTGTQYF.